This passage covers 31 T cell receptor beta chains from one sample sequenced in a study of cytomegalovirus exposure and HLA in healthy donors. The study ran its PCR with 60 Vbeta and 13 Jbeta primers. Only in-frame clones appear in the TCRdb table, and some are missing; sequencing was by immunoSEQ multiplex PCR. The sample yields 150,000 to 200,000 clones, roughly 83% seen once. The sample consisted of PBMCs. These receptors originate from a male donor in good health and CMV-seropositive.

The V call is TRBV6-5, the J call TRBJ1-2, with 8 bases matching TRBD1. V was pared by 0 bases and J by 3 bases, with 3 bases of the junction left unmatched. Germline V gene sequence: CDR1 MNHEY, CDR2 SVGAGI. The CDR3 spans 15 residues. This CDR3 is CASSYSTGEDYGYTF. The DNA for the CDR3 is TGTGCCAGCAGTTACTCGACAGGGGAAGACTATGGCTACACCTTC.

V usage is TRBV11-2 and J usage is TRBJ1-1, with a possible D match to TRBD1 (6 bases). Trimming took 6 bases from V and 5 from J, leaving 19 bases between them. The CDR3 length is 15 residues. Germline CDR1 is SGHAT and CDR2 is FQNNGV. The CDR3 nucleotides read TGTGCCAGCAGGGCGCTACAGGGTGGAGATACTGAAGCTTTCTTT. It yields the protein CASRALQGGDTEAFF. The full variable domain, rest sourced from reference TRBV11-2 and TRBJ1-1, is EAGVAQSPRYKIIEKRQSVAFWCNPISGHATLYWYQQILGQGPKLLIQFQNNGVVDDSQLPKDRFSAERLKGVDSTLKIQPAKLEDSAVYLCASRALQGGDTEAFFGQGTRLTVV.

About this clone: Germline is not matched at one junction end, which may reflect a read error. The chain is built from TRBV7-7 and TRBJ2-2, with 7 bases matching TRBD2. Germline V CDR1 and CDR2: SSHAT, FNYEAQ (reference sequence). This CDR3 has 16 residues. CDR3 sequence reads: CASSLARGSSTGELFF. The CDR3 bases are TGTGCTAGCAGCTTAGCGCGCGGGAGCTCTACCGGGGAGCTGTTTTTT.

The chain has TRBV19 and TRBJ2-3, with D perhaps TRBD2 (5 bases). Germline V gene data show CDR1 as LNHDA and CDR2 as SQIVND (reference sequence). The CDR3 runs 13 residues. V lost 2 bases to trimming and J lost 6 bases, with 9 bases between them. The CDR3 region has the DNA TGTGCCAGTAGTATAATGAGGGTTGATACGCAGTATTTT. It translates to CASSIMRVDTQYF.

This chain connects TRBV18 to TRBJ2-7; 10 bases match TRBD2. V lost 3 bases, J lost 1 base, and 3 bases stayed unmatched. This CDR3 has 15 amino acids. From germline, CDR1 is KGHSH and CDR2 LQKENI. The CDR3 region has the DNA TGTGCCAGCTCACCGGCTAGCGGGAGATCCTACGAGCAGTACTTC. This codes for CASSPASGRSYEQYF.

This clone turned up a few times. CDR3 region: CASSLLSGTLEYNEQFF. The CDR3 DNA follows: TGTGCCAGCAGCTTACTATCCGGGACACTAGAATACAATGAGCAGTTCTTC. The V and J genes are TRBV7-3 and TRBJ2-1; tentative D call: TRBD1 (6 bases). The CDR3 has 17 residues. The germline V and J ends were trimmed by 2 bases and 4 bases, with 18 bases remaining between them. From germline, CDR1 is SGHTA and CDR2 FQGTGA.

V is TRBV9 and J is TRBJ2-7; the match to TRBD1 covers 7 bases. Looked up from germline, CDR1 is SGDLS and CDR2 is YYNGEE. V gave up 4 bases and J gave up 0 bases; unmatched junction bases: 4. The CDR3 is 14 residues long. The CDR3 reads CASSFTGASYEQYF. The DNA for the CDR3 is TGTGCCAGCAGCTTTACAGGGGCCTCCTACGAGCAGTACTTC.

The chain's CDR3 is CSVRRGSTYEQYF. In DNA, the CDR3 is TGCAGCGTTCGAAGGGGCTCAACCTACGAGCAGTACTTC. This chain links TRBV29-1 with TRBJ2-7; D is possibly TRBD1 (5 bases). Trimming stripped 5 bases from V and 2 bases from J, with 13 bases between. Germline CDR1 and CDR2: SQVTM and ANQGSEA. CDR3 length: 13 amino acids.

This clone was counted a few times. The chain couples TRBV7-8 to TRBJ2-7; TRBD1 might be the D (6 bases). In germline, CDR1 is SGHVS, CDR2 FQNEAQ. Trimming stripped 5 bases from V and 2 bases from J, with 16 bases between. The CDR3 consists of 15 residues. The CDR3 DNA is TGTGCCAGCAGCGCCTCCGGGACACAGACCTACGAGCAGTACTTC. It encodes CASSASGTQTYEQYF.

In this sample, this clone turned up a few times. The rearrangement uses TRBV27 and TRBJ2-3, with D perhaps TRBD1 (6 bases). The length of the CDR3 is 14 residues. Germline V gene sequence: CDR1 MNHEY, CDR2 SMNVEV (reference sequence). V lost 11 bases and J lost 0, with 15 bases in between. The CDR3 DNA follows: TGTGCCCCCAGCTGGGACAAGAGCACAGATACGCAGTATTTT. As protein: CAPSWDKSTDTQYF.

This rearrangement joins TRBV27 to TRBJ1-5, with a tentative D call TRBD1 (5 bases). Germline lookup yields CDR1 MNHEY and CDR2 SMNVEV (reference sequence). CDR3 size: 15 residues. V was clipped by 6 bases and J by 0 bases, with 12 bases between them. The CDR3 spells CASRYRQYSNQPQHF. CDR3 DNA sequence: TGTGCCAGCAGATACAGACAGTATAGCAATCAGCCCCAGCATTTT.

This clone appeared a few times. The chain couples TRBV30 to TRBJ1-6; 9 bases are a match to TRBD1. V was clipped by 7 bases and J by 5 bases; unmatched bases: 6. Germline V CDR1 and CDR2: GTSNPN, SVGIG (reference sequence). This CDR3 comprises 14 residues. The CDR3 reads CALAGTGNNSPLHF. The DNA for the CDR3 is TGTGCCTTAGCCGGGACAGGGAATAATTCACCCCTCCACTTT.

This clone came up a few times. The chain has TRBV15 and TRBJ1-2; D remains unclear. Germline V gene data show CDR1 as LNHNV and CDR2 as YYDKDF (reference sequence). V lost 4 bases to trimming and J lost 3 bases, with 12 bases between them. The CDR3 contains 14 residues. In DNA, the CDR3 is TGTGCCACCAGCACCTCCGGGAGGGACTATGGCTACACCTTC. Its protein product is CATSTSGRDYGYTF.

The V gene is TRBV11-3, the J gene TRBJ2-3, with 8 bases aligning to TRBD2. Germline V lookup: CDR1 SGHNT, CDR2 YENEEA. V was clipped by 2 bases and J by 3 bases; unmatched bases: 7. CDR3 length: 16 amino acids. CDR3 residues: CASSLYAAGETDTQYF. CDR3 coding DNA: TGTGCCAGCAGCTTATATGCAGCGGGAGAGACAGATACGCAGTATTTT.

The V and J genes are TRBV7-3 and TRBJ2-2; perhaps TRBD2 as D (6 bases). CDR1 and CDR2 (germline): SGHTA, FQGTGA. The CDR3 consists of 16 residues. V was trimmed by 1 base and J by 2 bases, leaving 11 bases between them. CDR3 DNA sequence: TGTGCCAGCAGCTTAATTAGCGGACCCAACACCGGGGAGCTGTTTTTT. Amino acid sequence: CASSLISGPNTGELFF.

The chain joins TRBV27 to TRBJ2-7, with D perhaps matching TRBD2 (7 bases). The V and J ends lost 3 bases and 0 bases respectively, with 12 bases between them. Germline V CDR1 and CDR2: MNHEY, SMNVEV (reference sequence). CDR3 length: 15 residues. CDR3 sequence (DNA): TGTGCCAGCAGTTTGGGAGGGGGTCTCTCCTACGAGCAGTACTTC. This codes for CASSLGGGLSYEQYF.

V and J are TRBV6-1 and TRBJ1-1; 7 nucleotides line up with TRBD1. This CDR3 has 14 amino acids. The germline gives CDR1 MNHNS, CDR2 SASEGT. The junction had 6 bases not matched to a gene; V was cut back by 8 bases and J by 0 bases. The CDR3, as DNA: TGTGCCAGCCCTGCACAGGGGTTGAACACTGAAGCTTTCTTT. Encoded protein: CASPAQGLNTEAFF.

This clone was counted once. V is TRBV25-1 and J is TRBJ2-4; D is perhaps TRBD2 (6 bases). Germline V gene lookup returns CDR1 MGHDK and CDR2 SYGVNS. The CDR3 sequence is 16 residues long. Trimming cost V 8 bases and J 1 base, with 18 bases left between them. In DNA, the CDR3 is TGTGCCAGCCCCCGTGGACGCGGGGATGCCAAAAACATTCAGTACTTC. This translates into CASPRGRGDAKNIQYF.

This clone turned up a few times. The CDR3 protein is CATSRAARATDTQYF. The CDR3 coding sequence is TGTGCCACCAGCAGAGCGGCCAGGGCCACAGATACGCAGTATTTT. The chain combines TRBV15 with TRBJ2-3, with a weak D call TRBD1 (5 bases). CDR3 length: 15 amino acids. Looked up from germline, CDR1 is LNHNV and CDR2 is YYDKDF (reference sequence). V lost 1 base, J lost 2 bases, and 10 bases lay in between. Combining the CDR3 with reference TRBV15 and TRBJ2-3 gives the whole variable domain DAMVIQNPRYQVTQFGKPVTLSCSQTLNHNVMYWYQQKSSQAPKLLFHYYDKDFNNEADTPDNFQSRRPNTSFCFLDIRSPGLGDTAMYLCATSRAARATDTQYFGPGTRLTVL.

The CDR3 DNA reads TGCGCCAGCAGCCAAACCCTAGCGGGGGGGTACGAGCAGTACTTC. Its translation: CASSQTLAGGYEQYF. The rearrangement uses TRBV4-1 and TRBJ2-5, with TRBD2 matching over 12 bases. The J call may be mistaken, given a closer DNA end match to TRBJ2-7. This CDR3 spans 15 amino acids. CDR1 is MGHRA, CDR2 YSYEKL, per germline.

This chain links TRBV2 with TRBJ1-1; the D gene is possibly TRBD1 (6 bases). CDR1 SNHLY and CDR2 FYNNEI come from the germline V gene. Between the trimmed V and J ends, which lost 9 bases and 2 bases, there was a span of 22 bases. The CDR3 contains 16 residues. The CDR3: CASLQGIVRVNTEAFF. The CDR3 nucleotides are TGTGCCAGTCTACAGGGAATTGTCCGGGTAAACACTGAAGCTTTCTTT.

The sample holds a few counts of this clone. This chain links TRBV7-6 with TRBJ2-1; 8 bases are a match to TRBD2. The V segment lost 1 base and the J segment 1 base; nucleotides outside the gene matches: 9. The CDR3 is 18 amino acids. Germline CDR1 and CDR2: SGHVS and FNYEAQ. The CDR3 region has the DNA TGTGCCAGCAGCTTAGGGGCTAGCGGGCCACCTTCCTACAATGAGCAGTTCTTC. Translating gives CASSLGASGPPSYNEQFF. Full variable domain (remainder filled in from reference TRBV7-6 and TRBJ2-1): GAGVSQSPRYKVTKRGQDVALRCDPISGHVSLYWYRQALGQGPEFLTYFNYEAQQDKSGLPNDRFSAERPEGSISTLTIQRTEQRDSAMYRCASSLGASGPPSYNEQFFGPGTRLTVL.

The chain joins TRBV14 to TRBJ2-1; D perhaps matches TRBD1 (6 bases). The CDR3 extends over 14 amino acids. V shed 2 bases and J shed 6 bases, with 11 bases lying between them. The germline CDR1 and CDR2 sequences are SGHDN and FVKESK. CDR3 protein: CASSQLTRGNEQFF. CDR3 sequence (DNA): TGTGCCAGCAGCCAACTTACCAGGGGCAATGAGCAGTTCTTC.

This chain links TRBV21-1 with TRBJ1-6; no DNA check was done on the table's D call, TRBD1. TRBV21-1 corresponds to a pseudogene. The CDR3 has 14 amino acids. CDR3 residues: CASSIEEQGAPLHF. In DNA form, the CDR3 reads TGTGCCAGCAGCATTGAGGAGCAGGGGGCACCCCTCCACTTT.

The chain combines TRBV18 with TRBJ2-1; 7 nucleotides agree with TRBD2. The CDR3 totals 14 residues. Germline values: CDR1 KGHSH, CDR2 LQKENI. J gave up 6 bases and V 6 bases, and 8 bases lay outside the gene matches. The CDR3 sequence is CASSLAALSNEQFF. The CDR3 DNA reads TGTGCCAGCTCGCTAGCGGCCTTGAGCAATGAGCAGTTCTTC.

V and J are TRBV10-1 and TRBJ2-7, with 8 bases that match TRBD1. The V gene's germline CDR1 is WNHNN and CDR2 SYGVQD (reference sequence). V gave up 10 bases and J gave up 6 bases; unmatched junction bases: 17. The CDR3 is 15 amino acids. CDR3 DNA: TGCGCCACCACAATGAAGTCTACGACAGGGGCCGAGCAGTACTTC. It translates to CATTMKSTTGAEQYF.

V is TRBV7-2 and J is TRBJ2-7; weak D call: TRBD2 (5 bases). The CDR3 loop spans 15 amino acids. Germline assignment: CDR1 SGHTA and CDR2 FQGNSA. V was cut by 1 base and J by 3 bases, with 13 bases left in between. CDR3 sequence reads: CASSLVLDWRYEQYF. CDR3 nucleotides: TGTGCCAGCAGCTTAGTCCTGGACTGGCGCTACGAGCAGTACTTC.

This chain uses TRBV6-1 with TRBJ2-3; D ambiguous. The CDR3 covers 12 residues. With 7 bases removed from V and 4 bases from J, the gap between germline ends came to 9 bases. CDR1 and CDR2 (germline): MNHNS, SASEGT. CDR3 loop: CASTIFADTQYF. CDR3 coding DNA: TGTGCCAGCACAATTTTTGCAGATACGCAGTATTTT.

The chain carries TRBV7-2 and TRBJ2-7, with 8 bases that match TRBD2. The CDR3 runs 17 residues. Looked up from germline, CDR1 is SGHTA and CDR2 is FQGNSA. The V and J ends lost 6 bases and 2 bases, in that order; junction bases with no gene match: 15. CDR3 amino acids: CASRSDRPGLAPYEQYF. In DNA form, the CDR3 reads TGTGCCAGCAGATCCGATCGCCCCGGACTAGCTCCCTACGAGCAGTACTTC.

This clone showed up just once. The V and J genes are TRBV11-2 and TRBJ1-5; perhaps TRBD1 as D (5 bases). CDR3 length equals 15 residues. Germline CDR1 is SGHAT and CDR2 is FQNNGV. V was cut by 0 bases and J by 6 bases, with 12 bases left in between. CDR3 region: CASSLDSGLGQPQHF. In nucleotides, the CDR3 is TGTGCCAGCAGCTTAGATTCAGGGTTGGGTCAGCCCCAGCATTTT.

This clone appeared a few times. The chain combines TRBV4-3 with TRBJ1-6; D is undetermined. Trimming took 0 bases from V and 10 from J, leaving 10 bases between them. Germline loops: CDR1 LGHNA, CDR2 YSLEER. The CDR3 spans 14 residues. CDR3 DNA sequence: TGCGCCAGCAGCCAAGATAGAGGAGGCTCACCCCTCCACTTT. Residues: CASSQDRGGSPLHF.